These 24 T cell receptor beta chains originate from one sample sequenced in a study of a mutant IDH1 vaccine in newly diagnosed glioma. Described time point: week 47, end of study. A 20-mer mutant IDH1 peptide at 300 ug was injected subcutaneously with topical imiquimod. No cognate antigen is known for these TCRs. TCRdb's table, derived via immunoSEQ multiplex PCR, lists solely in-frame clones and lacks some. The sample lists about 35,000 clones, about 86% occurring once. This sample comprised PBMCs, obtained from a glioma patient whose treatment included an IDH1 peptide vaccine. The receptor source for this set is a woman under 40 with glioma.

The chain couples TRBV6-4 to TRBJ2-3, with 9 bases that match TRBD1. This CDR3 comprises 17 residues. Germline values: CDR1 MRHNA, CDR2 SNTAGT. With V trimmed by 4 bases and J by 5 bases, 13 bases remained unmatched. CDR3 amino acids: CASSVAGQGRGEDTQYF. CDR3 nucleotides: TGTGCCAGCAGTGTGGCGGGACAGGGTAGGGGAGAAGATACGCAGTATTTT.

V usage is TRBV4-1 and J usage is TRBJ1-6; possibly TRBD1 for D (5 bases). Germline V CDR1 and CDR2: MGHRA, YSYEKL. This CDR3 has 15 amino acids. Trimming stripped 0 bases from V and 12 bases from J, with 15 bases between. The CDR3 DNA reads as TGCGCCAGCAGCCAAGATCCCAGGGCGGTGGGACCCCTCCACTTT. This encodes CASSQDPRAVGPLHF.

By frequency in the sample, this clone is medium-sized. Other DNA sequences in the sample encode the same CDR3. The genes are TRBV18 and TRBJ1-5; D gene uncertain. This CDR3 is built from 16 residues. V lost 2 bases to trimming and J lost 0 bases, with 11 bases between them. Germline V gene data show CDR1 as KGHSH and CDR2 as LQKENI. CDR3 coding DNA: TGTGCCAGCTCACCAGACCGCGGTGATAGCAATCAGCCCCAGCATTTT. It specifies CASSPDRGDSNQPQHF.

The V call is TRBV10-3, the J call TRBJ2-2, with 8 nucleotides matching TRBD2. Unmatched junction bases numbered 8, after V lost 6 bases and J lost 5 bases. The CDR3 runs 15 residues. The V gene's germline CDR1 is ENHRY and CDR2 SYGVKD. In nucleotides, the CDR3 is TGTGCCATCAGAGCGGGGGCGCAGAGTACCGGGGAGCTGTTTTTT. Its protein is CAIRAGAQSTGELFF.

This chain links TRBV4-1 with TRBJ1-5; 9 positions agree with TRBD1. CDR1 is MGHRA and CDR2 is YSYEKL in the germline V gene. Trimming removed 4 bases from V and 3 bases from J; junction bases left unmatched: 4. The CDR3 is made up of 15 amino acids. The CDR3 reads CASSLGQGNNQPQHF. The CDR3 DNA reads TGCGCCAGCAGCCTGGGACAGGGAAACAATCAGCCCCAGCATTTT.

V is TRBV27 and J is TRBJ1-2, with D hard to call. The V gene's germline CDR1 is MNHEY and CDR2 SMNVEV (reference sequence). Trimming took off 2 bases at V and 1 base at J, with 5 bases between the two ends. The CDR3 has 13 amino acids. The CDR3 here is CASSLKSNYGYTF. The CDR3 coding sequence is TGTGCCAGCAGTTTAAAAAGTAACTATGGCTACACCTTC.

The chain carries TRBV4-2 and TRBJ2-3, with 8 bases aligning to TRBD2. Germline lookup yields CDR1 LGHNA and CDR2 YNFKEQ. After removal of 0 bases from V and 2 bases from J, the junction contained 1 base not matched to a gene. The CDR3 sequence is 15 residues long. CDR3 in amino acids: CASSQDGGATDTQYF. The CDR3 DNA reads as TGTGCCAGCAGCCAAGACGGGGGGGCCACAGATACGCAGTATTTT.

V and J are TRBV6-5 and TRBJ2-1; D is undetermined. From germline, CDR1 is MNHEY and CDR2 SVGAGI. The CDR3 loop spans 13 amino acids. Trimming took 0 bases from V and 5 from J, leaving 5 bases between them. This CDR3 reads CASSYSVDNEQFF. CDR3 nucleotide sequence: TGTGCCAGCAGTTACTCCGTTGACAATGAGCAGTTCTTC.

The V and J genes are TRBV10-3 and TRBJ1-2; D ambiguous. CDR3 length equals 13 residues. The ends were cut back, 0 bases at V and 7 bases at J, with 9 bases in the middle. Per germline, CDR1 ENHRY and CDR2 SYGVKD. CDR3 DNA sequence: TGTGCCATCAGTGAGTCGCGGGCGGGTGGCTACACCTTC. It is translated as CAISESRAGGYTF.

This clone turned up a few times. The chain recombines TRBV7-9 with TRBJ2-1, with 10 nucleotides matching TRBD2. CDR3 length equals 15 residues. Per germline, CDR1 SEHNR and CDR2 FQNEAQ (reference sequence). The junction had 3 bases not matched to a gene; V was cut back by 5 bases and J by 2 bases. This CDR3 is CASSPSGGAYNEQFF. The CDR3 region has the DNA TGTGCCAGCAGCCCGAGCGGGGGGGCCTACAATGAGCAGTTCTTC.

The V gene is TRBV10-2, the J gene TRBJ1-5, with no clear D. The CDR3 sequence is 16 residues long. Germline V gene sequence: CDR1 WSHSY, CDR2 SAAADI. V was trimmed by 2 bases and J by 2 bases, leaving 13 bases between them. The CDR3 spells CASSEVSDLRNQPQHF. The CDR3 DNA is TGCGCCAGCAGTGAGGTGTCGGACCTACGCAATCAGCCCCAGCATTTT.

The chain links TRBV18 to TRBJ1-4, with D possibly being TRBD1 (6 bases). The CDR3 is made up of 16 amino acids. The germline CDR1 and CDR2 sequences are KGHSH and LQKENI. Trimming left V 3 bases short and J 3 bases short, with 14 bases between. CDR3 bases: TGTGCCAGCTCACCGGAACAGGGTTCCGCTAATGAAAAACTGTTTTTT. Its translation is CASSPEQGSANEKLFF.

V usage is TRBV29-1 and J usage is TRBJ1-2, with D perhaps matching TRBD1 (5 bases). The V gene lost 7 bases and the J gene lost 8 bases, with 32 bases spanning the gap. Germline CDR1 reads SQVTM; CDR2 reads ANQGSEA. The CDR3 is 17 amino acids. The CDR3 DNA reads as TGCAGCGCATGGCCGAGCGAATCCCGCCGTTGGGGGGACGGCTACACCTTC. Translated, it gives CSAWPSESRRWGDGYTF.

The CDR3 region is CASSWGQVAGTGELFF. CDR3 bases: TGCGCCAGCAGCTGGGGACAGGTCGCAGGGACCGGGGAGCTGTTTTTT. The chain has TRBV5-1 and TRBJ2-2; 8 bases are shared with TRBD1. The CDR3 has 16 amino acids. Per germline, CDR1 SGHRS and CDR2 YFSETQ. Unmatched junction bases numbered 9, after V lost 3 bases and J lost 5 bases.

In this sample, this clone turned up a few times. The chain uses TRBV5-1 and TRBJ1-1; weak D call: TRBD1 (5 bases). Germline lookup yields CDR1 SGHRS and CDR2 YFSETQ. The CDR3 loop spans 15 amino acids. Trimming removed 3 bases at V and 5 bases at J, with 17 bases between. CDR3 in amino acids: CASSSYLGAGTEAFF. The CDR3 DNA is TGCGCCAGCAGCTCCTACCTCGGGGCGGGAACTGAAGCTTTCTTT.

V usage is TRBV18 and J usage is TRBJ1-1; possibly TRBD1 for D (6 bases). CDR3 size: 14 residues. Germline lookup yields CDR1 KGHSH and CDR2 LQKENI. Trimming pared 2 bases from V and 3 bases from J, leaving 10 bases between. Here the CDR3 reads CASSPRGGDTEAFF. CDR3 DNA sequence: TGTGCCAGCTCACCAAGGGGGGGGGACACTGAAGCTTTCTTT.

V gene TRBV20-1 combines with J gene TRBJ1-1; D possibly corresponds to TRBD1 (6 bases). This CDR3 spans 11 amino acids. V lost 4 bases, J lost 4 bases, and 7 bases lay in between. CDR1 is DFQATT and CDR2 is SNEGSKA in the germline V gene (reference sequence). The CDR3 protein is CSANRVTEAFF. CDR3 sequence (DNA): TGCAGTGCTAACAGGGTCACTGAAGCTTTCTTT.

The J gene is TRBJ2-1, the V gene TRBV7-7, with 9 nucleotides matching TRBD1. The CDR3 consists of 11 residues. Germline V gene data show CDR1 as SSHAT and CDR2 as FNYEAQ (reference sequence). The V gene end was trimmed by 5 bases and the J gene end by 15 bases; junction bases not matched to a gene: 5. CDR3 in DNA: TGTGCCAGCAGCGCCGGACAGGGGTTGTTCTTC. This sequence encodes CASSAGQGLFF.

The chain combines TRBV14 with TRBJ2-6, with 8 bases fitting TRBD1. The germline gives CDR1 SGHDN, CDR2 FVKESK. The CDR3 has 17 amino acids. Trimming removed 4 bases from V and 0 bases from J; junction bases left unmatched: 5. The CDR3 nucleotides are TGTGCCAGCAGCCTTGACAGGGGCCGCTCTGGGGCCAACGTCCTGACTTTC. This sequence encodes CASSLDRGRSGANVLTF.

V is TRBV5-1 and J is TRBJ1-3, with D maybe TRBD1 (6 bases). There are 17 residues in the CDR3. V was cut by 4 bases and J by 0 bases, with 17 bases left in between. Germline V gene sequence: CDR1 SGHRS, CDR2 YFSETQ. This CDR3 is CASSLRQDSNSGNTIYF. CDR3 bases: TGCGCCAGCAGCCTGAGACAGGACTCCAACTCTGGAAACACCATATATTTT. The full variable domain, completed using reference TRBV5-1 and TRBJ1-3, is KAGVTQTPRYLIKTRGQQVTLSCSPISGHRSVSWYQQTPGQGLQFLFEYFSETQRNKGNFPGRFSGRQFSNSRSEMNVSTLELGDSALYLCASSLRQDSNSGNTIYFGEGSWLTVV.

The chain recombines TRBV11-2 with TRBJ2-5; 11 bases agree with TRBD2. The germline V gene encodes CDR1 SGHAT and CDR2 FQNNGV. The V and J ends lost 0 bases and 14 bases, in that order; junction bases with no gene match: 8. The CDR3 consists of 14 residues. CDR3 coding DNA: TGTGCCAGCAGCTTAGAGACTCTAGCGGGGGGCAGCTACTTC. Protein: CASSLETLAGGSYF. Full variable domain (outside the CDR3, taken from reference TRBV11-2 and TRBJ2-5): EAGVAQSPRYKIIEKRQSVAFWCNPISGHATLYWYQQILGQGPKLLIQFQNNGVVDDSQLPKDRFSAERLKGVDSTLKIQPAKLEDSAVYLCASSLETLAGGSYFGPGTRLLVL.

The sample holds one count of this clone. The chain combines TRBV6-1 with TRBJ2-7; D might be TRBD2 (6 bases). V dropped 8 bases and J dropped 4 bases, with 12 bases sitting between them. Germline CDR1 and CDR2: MNHNS and SASEGT. CDR3 length: 12 residues. Here the CDR3 DNA reads TGTGCCAGCGCACAGGCGGGATACGAGCAGTACTTC. It codes for CASAQAGYEQYF.

The J gene is TRBJ1-1, the V gene TRBV2; 8 bases are a match to TRBD1. The ends lost 11 bases at V and 1 base at J; junction bases unmatched: 6. Germline CDR1 and CDR2: SNHLY and FYNNEI. The CDR3 is 13 amino acids. The CDR3 is CALQGAPNTEAFF. Here the CDR3 DNA reads TGTGCCCTCCAGGGGGCCCCGAACACTGAAGCTTTCTTT.

The chain recombines TRBV10-3 with TRBJ2-3, with 11 nucleotides matching TRBD1. Trimming cost V 6 bases and J 5 bases; bases outside gene matches: 10. Germline values: CDR1 ENHRY, CDR2 SYGVKD. CDR3 length: 16 residues. CDR3 loop: CAIRVGQGAGEDTQYF. CDR3 sequence (DNA): TGTGCCATCAGGGTAGGACAGGGGGCCGGGGAAGATACGCAGTATTTT.